This T cell receptor (beta chain) was sequenced in a study of early T cells in non-severe SARS-CoV-2 infection. As for the study in general: Sequencing input comprised bulk RNA from unsorted whole blood; chain pairing was not available. Findings and limits, study-wide: VDJdb matches were skewed toward anti-spike CD8 T cell responses.

Individual cDNA molecules were tagged with unique molecular identifiers. TCRdb passed the 5' RACE reads through MiXCR, listing each CDR3 protein once. Among under 95,000 distinct CDR3 sequences listed, less than 15% were seen once. This clonotype was observed a handful of times. Its cognate antigen is unknown. The CDR3 has 15 residues. The germline CDR1 and CDR2 sequences are LGHDT and YNNKEL (reference sequence). Trimming cost V 0 bases and J 1 base, with 9 bases left between them. The V call is TRBV3-1, the J call TRBJ2-5, with D unclear. The origin of this receptor is an adult who was a healthcare worker with PCR-confirmed SARS-CoV-2 infection or an uninfected control (not recorded which). The sample comprised whole blood. The CDR3 sequence: CASSQEYNSQETQYF. DNA of the CDR3: TGTGCCAGCAGCCAAGAGTATAACTCCCAAGAGACCCAGTACTTC.